These 29 T cell receptor beta chains share one sample of origin, sequenced in a study of OX40 agonist ivuxolimab in advanced cancers. Profiled with immunoSEQ multiplex PCR; TCRdb holds only in-frame clones, not every one. The sample holds roughly 73,000 clones, just over 85% seen once. This sample comprised CD4+ or CD8+ T cells sorted from blood, obtained in a trial of the OX40 agonist ivuxolimab. The origin of the receptors is an adult with an advanced solid tumor such as melanoma, head and neck, liver or kidney cancer.

This clone was detected a few times. The genes are TRBV7-9 and TRBJ2-2; 8 bases map to TRBD2. The CDR3 has 16 amino acids. Germline V gene data show CDR1 as SEHNR and CDR2 as FQNEAQ (reference sequence). V gave up 3 bases and J gave up 7 bases; unmatched junction bases: 10. The CDR3 DNA follows: TGTGCCAGCAGCTTCGTAGGCGGGGGGTTCGACGGGGAGCTGTTTTTT. It encodes CASSFVGGGFDGELFF.

V usage is TRBV7-8 and J usage is TRBJ2-3, with unresolved D. Germline lookup yields CDR1 SGHVS and CDR2 FQNEAQ. Deletions cut 0 bases from V and 5 bases from J, with 6 bases between. The CDR3 is 13 residues long. The CDR3 here is CASSLAGGDTQYF. DNA for the CDR3: TGTGCCAGCAGCTTAGCGGGTGGAGATACGCAGTATTTT.

This chain uses TRBV19 with TRBJ1-2, with a weak D call TRBD1 (6 bases). Germline loops: CDR1 LNHDA, CDR2 SQIVND (reference sequence). The CDR3 loop spans 13 amino acids. Deletions cut 5 bases from V and 1 base from J, with 8 bases between. This chain's CDR3 is CASSLDSNYGYTF. The CDR3 DNA sequence: TGTGCCAGTAGTCTGGACAGTAACTATGGCTACACCTTC.

The rearrangement links TRBV4-2 to TRBJ2-6, with TRBD2 matching over 9 bases. Losses at the gene ends were 3 bases for V and 3 bases for J; bases not matched to a gene: 12. This CDR3 comprises 19 residues. Per germline, CDR1 LGHNA and CDR2 YNFKEQ. The DNA for the CDR3 is TGTGCCAGCAGCCATCCGGGGGGTAGCGGGAGCCTTGGGGCCAACGTCCTGACTTTC. This translates into CASSHPGGSGSLGANVLTF.

J is TRBJ2-1 and V is TRBV5-6, with a tentative D call TRBD1 (5 bases). Germline V CDR1 and CDR2: SGHDT, YYEEEE. Between the trimmed V and J ends, which lost 6 bases and 5 bases, there was a span of 18 bases. The CDR3 extends over 15 amino acids. In nucleotides, the CDR3 is TGTGCCAGCACCCTGCAGGGCACGCAAGACAATGAGCAGTTCTTC. It translates to CASTLQGTQDNEQFF.

V usage is TRBV10-1 and J usage is TRBJ2-5; TRBD1 is a possible D gene (5 bases). V was shortened by 2 bases and J by 5 bases, with 12 bases between the two germline ends. The CDR3 is made up of 14 amino acids. The germline gives CDR1 WNHNN, CDR2 SYGVQD (reference sequence). CDR3 loop: CASSEGAIRETQYF. In nucleotides, the CDR3 is TGCGCCAGCAGTGAGGGGGCGATCAGGGAGACCCAGTACTTC.

The chain joins TRBV7-3 to TRBJ2-5, with a possible D match to TRBD2 (5 bases). The DNA end lines up better with TRBJ2-7; the J call may be wrong. Germline CDR1 reads SGHTA; CDR2 reads FQGTGA. The CDR3 contains 12 residues. The CDR3: CASSLRGYEQYF. For the CDR3, the DNA is TGTGCCAGCAGCTTACGGGGTTACGAGCAGTACTTC.

The V gene is TRBV29-1, the J gene TRBJ2-5; 7 nucleotides align to TRBD1. The germline V gene encodes CDR1 SQVTM and CDR2 ANQGSEA. The CDR3 runs to 15 residues. V dropped 6 bases and J dropped 2; count of bases not matched to a gene: 12. CDR3 bases: TGCAGCGTGGATGGACAGGTCAATCGACAAGAGACCCAGTACTTC. It yields the protein CSVDGQVNRQETQYF.

This clone was seen once. The chain couples TRBV30 to TRBJ1-2, with TRBD1 as a possible D gene (6 bases). CDR1 and CDR2 (germline): GTSNPN, SVGIG (reference sequence). There are 15 residues in the CDR3. V dropped 0 bases and J dropped 1 base, with 12 bases sitting between them. The CDR3, as DNA: TGTGCCTGGAGTGTCCTCCGGACAGTTAACTATGGCTACACCTTC. This encodes CAWSVLRTVNYGYTF.

The chain combines TRBV6-5 with TRBJ2-3; TRBD2 is a possible D gene (5 bases). The CDR3 is 11 residues long. V was pared by 4 bases and J by 15 bases, with 14 bases between. CDR1 and CDR2 (germline): MNHEY, SVGAGI. The chain's CDR3 is CASSWPGNAYF. The CDR3 DNA reads TGTGCCAGCAGTTGGCCCGGGAATGCCTATTTT.

The chain recombines TRBV7-6 with TRBJ2-2, with TRBD2 identical over 7 bases. The germline gives CDR1 SGHVS, CDR2 FNYEAQ. The length of the CDR3 is 16 residues. The V and J ends lost 2 bases and 6 bases, in that order; junction bases with no gene match: 9. CDR3: CASSLSQTSASGELFF. In nucleotides, the CDR3 is TGTGCCAGCAGCTTATCCCAAACTAGCGCCTCCGGGGAGCTGTTTTTT. The variable domain in full, completed from reference TRBV7-6 and TRBJ2-2, reads GAGVSQSPRYKVTKRGQDVALRCDPISGHVSLYWYRQALGQGPEFLTYFNYEAQQDKSGLPNDRFSAERPEGSISTLTIQRTEQRDSAMYRCASSLSQTSASGELFFGEGSRLTVL.

This chain connects TRBV28 to TRBJ2-6; D is unclear. The CDR3 spans 15 residues. Between the trimmed V and J ends, which lost 6 bases and 0 bases, there was a span of 9 bases. Germline V gives CDR1 MDHEN, CDR2 SYDVKM. The CDR3 loop reads CASSPRSSGANVLTF. The CDR3 region has the DNA TGTGCCAGCAGCCCCCGAAGCTCTGGGGCCAACGTCCTGACTTTC.

The chain is built from TRBV10-3 and TRBJ1-2; 8 bases are shared with TRBD1. V dropped 3 bases and J dropped 2; count of bases not matched to a gene: 5. CDR3 length: 15 residues. Germline CDR1 and CDR2: ENHRY and SYGVKD. The CDR3 DNA follows: TGTGCCATCAGTGACGAGGACAGGGCCAACTATGGCTACACCTTC. As protein: CAISDEDRANYGYTF.

V and J are TRBV28 and TRBJ2-3; D remains ambiguous. The V end lost 2 bases, the J end lost 5 bases, and 2 bases lay between the germline ends. Germline V lookup: CDR1 MDHEN, CDR2 SYDVKM. This CDR3 is built from 11 residues. CDR3 coding DNA: TGTGCCAGCAGTTTAGAAGATACGCAGTATTTT. Its protein product is CASSLEDTQYF.

This CDR3 reads CASSLAVDTQYF. The CDR3 DNA sequence: TGTGCCAGCAGCTTAGCGGTAGATACGCAGTATTTT. The rearrangement links TRBV7-2 to TRBJ2-3, with D uncertain. Per germline, CDR1 SGHTA and CDR2 FQGNSA. Trimming removed 0 bases from V and 5 bases from J, with 3 bases in between. CDR3 size: 12 residues.

The J gene is TRBJ2-5, the V gene TRBV15; 7 positions match TRBD1. V shed 6 bases, J shed 3 bases, and the junction held 10 bases outside the gene matches. This CDR3 is built from 15 residues. Looked up from germline, CDR1 is LNHNV and CDR2 is YYDKDF (reference sequence). The CDR3 DNA reads as TGTGCCACCAGAGACAGGGCTTGGGAGAAAGAGACCCAGTACTTC. It specifies CATRDRAWEKETQYF.

The chain uses TRBV6-6 and TRBJ2-7; the match to TRBD1 covers 8 bases. CDR3 length equals 13 residues. CDR1 and CDR2 from the germline V gene are MNHNY and SVGAGI (reference sequence). Losses at the gene ends were 10 bases for V and 4 bases for J; bases not matched to a gene: 9. CDR3 sequence reads: CAISRGREYEQYF. DNA for the CDR3: TGTGCCATTTCCAGGGGGCGAGAATACGAGCAGTACTTC.

The chain couples TRBV19 to TRBJ2-5; 9 positions match TRBD1. The CDR3 covers 15 residues. The V gene end was trimmed by 3 bases and the J gene end by 5 bases; junction bases not matched to a gene: 7. Germline assignment: CDR1 LNHDA and CDR2 SQIVND (reference sequence). In DNA, the CDR3 is TGTGCCAGTAGTATTGGGACAGGGCTTATGGAGACCCAGTACTTC. Translated, it gives CASSIGTGLMETQYF.

The CDR3 bases are TGTGCCAGCAGCTTAAGCCAGGGACCTACTAACACTGAAGCTTTCTTT. Translated: CASSLSQGPTNTEAFF. The chain links TRBV7-6 to TRBJ1-1, with D maybe TRBD1 (5 bases). The CDR3 has 16 residues. Between the trimmed V and J ends, which lost 2 bases and 2 bases, there was a span of 15 bases. The germline CDR1 and CDR2 sequences are SGHVS and FNYEAQ.

The V gene is TRBV7-3, the J gene TRBJ2-5; D unresolved. The V and J ends lost 0 bases and 1 base respectively, with 3 bases between them. The CDR3 runs to 13 residues. The germline CDR1 and CDR2 sequences are SGHTA and FQGTGA. The CDR3 DNA follows: TGTGCCAGCAGCTTAACGGTCCAAGAGACCCAGTACTTC. Its translation: CASSLTVQETQYF.

The genes are TRBV5-1 and TRBJ1-4; a possible D gene is TRBD1 (6 bases). Germline CDR1 and CDR2: SGHRS and YFSETQ. V lost 4 bases, J lost 7 bases, and 17 bases lay in between. The CDR3 is made up of 15 amino acids. CDR3 loop: CASSDAGALGEKLFF. The CDR3, as DNA: TGCGCCAGCAGCGATGCAGGGGCTCTCGGTGAAAAACTGTTTTTT.

The chain combines TRBV18 with TRBJ1-1; tentatively, D is TRBD1 (5 bases). Germline CDR1 is KGHSH and CDR2 is LQKENI. The CDR3 sequence is 16 residues long. The V end was cut by 4 bases, the J end by 4 bases, with 19 bases between. CDR3 DNA: TGTGCCAGCTCACAGGGACGGGGTATCCTATCCACTGAAGCTTTCTTT. Amino acids: CASSQGRGILSTEAFF.

This clone has a single count. The chain joins TRBV19 to TRBJ1-2; TRBD1 agrees at 7 bases. Germline CDR1 reads LNHDA; CDR2 reads SQIVND (reference sequence). This CDR3 is 13 amino acids long. The V segment lost 5 bases and the J segment 11 bases; nucleotides outside the gene matches: 11. CDR3: CASSQTGTAVYTF. The CDR3 DNA reads TGTGCCAGTAGTCAAACCGGGACAGCCGTGTACACCTTC.

The chain recombines TRBV11-2 with TRBJ2-5; 9 bases fit TRBD1. Germline-derived CDR1 and CDR2 are SGHAT and FQNNGV. CDR3 length: 13 amino acids. Losses at the gene ends were 5 bases for V and 5 bases for J; bases not matched to a gene: 3. For the CDR3, the DNA is TGTGCCAGCAGCAGGACAGGGGAGGAGACCCAGTACTTC. Its translation: CASSRTGEETQYF.

This chain connects TRBV19 to TRBJ1-5; 7 nucleotides line up with TRBD1. With 3 bases clipped from V and 5 bases from J, the junction kept 4 bases outside the gene matches. This CDR3 has 14 residues. In germline, CDR1 is LNHDA, CDR2 SQIVND (reference sequence). This CDR3 reads CASSIRQGDQPQHF. The CDR3 DNA is TGTGCCAGTAGTATCAGACAGGGAGATCAGCCCCAGCATTTT.

The V call is TRBV10-3, the J call TRBJ2-5, with 7 bases fitting TRBD1. CDR1 ENHRY and CDR2 SYGVKD come from the germline V gene. J was trimmed by 3 bases and V by 3 bases; bases with no gene match: 7. The CDR3 consists of 15 residues. Here the CDR3 reads CAISDLGGMEETQYF. CDR3 coding DNA: TGTGCCATCAGTGACTTAGGGGGCATGGAAGAGACCCAGTACTTC.

The chain has TRBV5-8 and TRBJ1-1; D ambiguous. The germline V gene has CDR1 SGHTS and CDR2 YDEGEE. The CDR3 totals 15 residues. The ends were cut back, 0 bases at V and 0 bases at J, with 9 bases in the middle. In DNA form, the CDR3 reads TGTGCCAGCAGCTTGGAGGGTGACGTGAACACTGAAGCTTTCTTT. It translates to CASSLEGDVNTEAFF.

The chain joins TRBV28 to TRBJ1-1; TRBD1 matches 9 bases. V shed 4 bases, J shed 1 base, and the junction held 10 bases outside the gene matches. The length of the CDR3 is 17 residues. Germline V gene data show CDR1 as MDHEN and CDR2 as SYDVKM. The CDR3 protein is CASSSLPGQGGNTEAFF. CDR3 DNA sequence: TGTGCCAGCAGTTCCCTCCCGGGACAGGGAGGGAACACTGAAGCTTTCTTT. Drawing the rest from reference TRBV28 and TRBJ1-1, the complete variable domain is DVKVTQSSRYLVKRTGEKVFLECVQDMDHENMFWYRQDPGLGLRLIYFSYDVKMKEKGDIPEGYSVSREKKERFSLILESASTNQTSMYLCASSSLPGQGGNTEAFFGQGTRLTVV.

The chain uses TRBV7-3 and TRBJ2-3, with unresolved D. Germline loops: CDR1 SGHTA, CDR2 FQGTGA. CDR3 size: 13 residues. Trimming cost V 5 bases and J 5 bases, with 11 bases left between them. The CDR3 sequence is CASSPAVGDTQYF. In nucleotides, the CDR3 is TGTGCCAGCAGCCCGGCGGTGGGAGATACGCAGTATTTT.